A selection of T cell receptor beta chains follows, all from one sample in a study of blood T cells in healthy people across ages. In TCRdb, the 5' RACE reads were re-called with MiXCR into one record per CDR3 protein. The data contain about a million distinct CDR3 sequences, approximately 50% of them seen just once; the ten biggest clones take up around a fifth. Sequencing input: blood. These TCRs come from an older woman in good health. Both conserved end residues are part of each CDR3. Each record gives: D gene, clone size, V gene, J gene, CDR3 protein, CDR3 DNA. D genes are given only for firm matches. Only some rows state a clone size, as once, few, many or a class for expanded clones.

D: TRBD2
size: once
V: TRBV7-8
J: TRBJ2-3
CDR3: CASSSGPSGYTDTQYF
DNA: TGTGCCAGCAGCTCCGGGCCTAGCGGGTACACAGATACGCAGTATTTT

D: NA
size: few
V: TRBV28
J: TRBJ1-2
CDR3: CAGRSGVTLSGYTF
DNA: TGTGCCGGCAGGAGCGGGGTGACTCTTTCTGGCTACACCTTC

D: TRBD1
size: NA
V: TRBV12-3/TRBV12-4
J: TRBJ1-4
CDR3: CASSPVTGGELFF
DNA: TGTGCCAGCAGCCCCGTGACAGGGGGCGAACTGTTTTTT

D: NA
size: NA
V: TRBV29-1
J: TRBJ1-2
CDR3: CSGRDDYGYTF
DNA: TGCAGCGGCAGGGACGACTATGGCTACACCTTC

D: NA
size: NA
V: TRBV20-1
J: TRBJ1-4
CDR3: CSAFPTGNNGKLFF
DNA: TGCAGTGCTTTCCCCACGGGCAATAATGGAAAACTGTTTTTT

D: TRBD2
size: NA
V: TRBV4-1
J: TRBJ2-7
CDR3: CASSRRERSDEQYF
DNA: TGCGCCAGCAGCCGGCGGGAGCGGTCCGACGAGCAGTACTTC

D: NA
size: NA
V: TRBV15
J: TRBJ1-2
CDR3: CATRGSLGYGYTF
DNA: TGTGCCACCAGGGGTAGTCTGGGCTATGGCTACACCTTC

D: NA
size: NA
V: TRBV29-1
J: TRBJ2-7
CDR3: CSVESEGSYEQYF
DNA: TGCAGCGTTGAATCGGAGGGATCCTACGAGCAGTACTTC

D: NA
size: NA
V: TRBV7-9
J: TRBJ2-1
CDR3: CASSLARGGEGSYNEQFF
DNA: TGTGCCAGCAGCTTAGCTCGAGGGGGAGAAGGGTCCTACAATGAGCAGTTCTTC

D: NA
size: NA
V: TRBV20-1
J: TRBJ2-1
CDR3: CSAPGPKQYSYNEQFF
DNA: TGCAGTGCTCCCGGACCAAAACAATACTCCTACAATGAGCAGTTCTTC

D: NA
size: few
V: TRBV7-2
J: TRBJ1-2
CDR3: CASSLGQGSHYGYTF
DNA: TGTGCCAGCAGCTTAGGGCAGGGGTCTCACTATGGCTACACCTTC

D: NA
size: few
V: TRBV7-6
J: TRBJ2-7
CDR3: CASSLAPGLSALYEQYF
DNA: TGTGCCAGCAGCTTAGCGCCTGGGCTGTCGGCGCTCTACGAGCAGTACTTC

D: NA
size: NA
V: TRBV4-1
J: TRBJ2-3
CDR3: CASSQDAAETYADTQYF
DNA: TGCGCCAGCAGCCAAGATGCTGCAGAGACGTACGCAGATACGCAGTATTTT

D: NA
size: NA
V: TRBV6-5
J: TRBJ2-3
CDR3: CASSYFNRADTQYF
DNA: TGTGCCAGCAGTTACTTCAACCGTGCGGATACGCAGTATTTT

D: TRBD1
size: few
V: TRBV2
J: TRBJ1-5
CDR3: CASSGEGGKRQPQHF
DNA: TGTGCCAGCAGTGGGGAAGGGGGCAAGCGGCAGCCCCAGCATTTT

D: TRBD2
size: NA
V: TRBV10-3
J: TRBJ2-3
CDR3: CAIKPGLAGFTDTQYF
DNA: TGTGCCATCAAGCCCGGGCTAGCGGGTTTCACAGATACGCAGTATTTT

D: NA
size: few
V: TRBV4-1
J: TRBJ2-7
CDR3: CASSQDRRSTYEQYF
DNA: TGCGCCAGCAGCCAAGATCGGCGGTCCACCTACGAGCAGTACTTC

D: TRBD2
size: few
V: TRBV15
J: TRBJ2-1
CDR3: CATTRPGLLYNEQFF
DNA: TGTGCCACCACCCGACCGGGACTACTATACAATGAGCAGTTCTTC

D: TRBD2
size: NA
V: TRBV4-1
J: TRBJ2-5
CDR3: CASSQDGLAAWEETQYF
DNA: TGCGCCAGCAGCCAAGATGGACTAGCGGCTTGGGAAGAGACCCAGTACTTC

D: TRBD2
size: NA
V: TRBV20-1
J: TRBJ2-3
CDR3: CSAFLGLGGGTDTQYF
DNA: TGCAGTGCTTTCCTCGGACTAGGTGGGGGCACAGATACGCAGTATTTT

D: NA
size: NA
V: TRBV7-8
J: TRBJ1-4
CDR3: CASSFGPTNEKLFF
DNA: TGTGCCAGCAGCTTTGGACCGACTAATGAAAAACTGTTTTTT

D: TRBD2
size: few
V: TRBV7-8
J: TRBJ2-1
CDR3: CASSSPAGGPDEQFF
DNA: TGTGCCAGCAGCTCTCCAGCGGGAGGGCCCGATGAGCAGTTCTTC

D: TRBD2
size: NA
V: TRBV20-1
J: TRBJ2-7
CDR3: CSLQRGDSYEQYF
DNA: TGCAGTCTTCAGCGGGGGGACTCCTACGAGCAGTACTTC

D: NA
size: NA
V: TRBV5-6
J: TRBJ2-7
CDR3: CASSLRGANYEQYF
DNA: TGTGCCAGCAGCTTGAGAGGGGCCAACTACGAGCAGTACTTC

D: TRBD2
size: NA
V: TRBV20-1
J: TRBJ2-3
CDR3: CSARTSATVTDTQYF
DNA: TGCAGTGCCCGAACTAGCGCCACAGTCACAGATACGCAGTATTTT

D: TRBD1
size: NA
V: TRBV5-1
J: TRBJ2-1
CDR3: CASSSGQGSNEQFF
DNA: TGCGCCAGCAGTTCGGGACAGGGATCCAATGAGCAGTTCTTC

D: NA
size: many
V: TRBV5-5
J: TRBJ2-3
CDR3: CASSSKTSHTQYF
DNA: TGTGCCAGCAGCTCGAAGACTAGTCATACGCAGTATTTT

D: NA
size: NA
V: TRBV9
J: TRBJ2-2
CDR3: CASSVDQRAGELFF
DNA: TGTGCCAGCAGCGTCGACCAAAGGGCCGGGGAGCTGTTTTTT

D: NA
size: NA
V: TRBV9
J: TRBJ1-1
CDR3: CASSSQRGMNTEAFF
DNA: TGTGCCAGCAGCTCCCAGCGGGGCATGAACACTGAAGCTTTCTTT

D: NA
size: once
V: TRBV4-2
J: TRBJ2-1
CDR3: CASSQGQGSPVYNEQFF
DNA: TGTGCCAGCAGCCAAGGCCAAGGCTCTCCTGTCTACAATGAGCAGTTCTTC

D: NA
size: NA
V: TRBV15
J: TRBJ2-3
CDR3: CATRGDKLSTDTQYF
DNA: TGTGCCACCAGGGGGGACAAGCTTAGCACAGATACGCAGTATTTT

D: TRBD2
size: NA
V: TRBV13
J: TRBJ2-3
CDR3: CASTLAGFTDTQYF
DNA: TGTGCCAGCACCCTAGCGGGGTTCACAGATACGCAGTATTTT

D: NA
size: NA
V: TRBV6-5
J: TRBJ1-1
CDR3: CASIPDLADKAFF
DNA: TGTGCCAGCATCCCCGACCTGGCGGACAAAGCTTTCTTT

D: NA
size: NA
V: TRBV5-1
J: TRBJ1-4
CDR3: CASSLGVNEELFF
DNA: TGCGCCAGCAGTCTAGGGGTAAATGAAGAACTGTTTTTT

D: NA
size: few
V: TRBV20-1
J: TRBJ2-6
CDR3: CSARDMGWASGANVLTF
DNA: TGCAGTGCTAGAGATATGGGATGGGCATCTGGGGCCAACGTCCTGACTTTC

D: NA
size: NA
V: TRBV11-2
J: TRBJ2-5
CDR3: CASSLGPGVVETQYF
DNA: TGTGCCAGCAGCTTAGGGCCAGGAGTGGTAGAGACCCAGTACTTC

D: TRBD1
size: NA
V: TRBV20-1
J: TRBJ1-5
CDR3: CSATGQGEQPQHF
DNA: TGCAGTGCTACCGGACAGGGAGAACAGCCCCAGCATTTT

D: NA
size: few
V: TRBV20-1
J: TRBJ2-3
CDR3: CSARRTGYSTDTQYF
DNA: TGCAGTGCTAGACGAACAGGGTATAGCACAGATACGCAGTATTTT

D: NA
size: NA
V: TRBV5-1
J: TRBJ2-7
CDR3: CASSLDLDYEQYF
DNA: TGCGCCAGCAGCTTGGATTTAGACTACGAGCAGTACTTC

D: NA
size: NA
V: TRBV27
J: TRBJ2-1
CDR3: CASSVSPYNEQFF
DNA: TGTGCCAGCAGTGTTTCTCCGTACAATGAGCAGTTCTTC

D: TRBD1
size: NA
V: TRBV7-9
J: TRBJ2-7
CDR3: CASSFGTGFDEQYF
DNA: TGTGCCAGCAGCTTTGGGACAGGGTTTGACGAGCAGTACTTC

D: TRBD1
size: few
V: TRBV4-1
J: TRBJ1-2
CDR3: CASRRVGQGTGYTF
DNA: TGCGCCAGCAGACGTGTGGGACAGGGCACCGGCTACACCTTC

D: NA
size: NA
V: TRBV7-6
J: TRBJ2-7
CDR3: CASSETAGYEQYF
DNA: TGTGCCAGCAGCGAGACAGCGGGCTACGAGCAGTACTTC

D: TRBD2
size: NA
V: TRBV29-1
J: TRBJ2-3
CDR3: CSVGGPLRGGSDTQYF
DNA: TGCAGCGTTGGAGGGCCTTTGCGGGGGGGGTCAGATACGCAGTATTTT

D: NA
size: NA
V: TRBV20-1
J: TRBJ1-6
CDR3: CSATVGGTYNSPLHF
DNA: TGCAGTGCCACGGTCGGGGGCACATATAATTCACCCCTCCACTTT

D: TRBD2
size: NA
V: TRBV6-2/TRBV6-3
J: TRBJ2-3
CDR3: CASSPHSGTASTDTQYF
DNA: TGTGCCAGCAGTCCTCATAGCGGGACCGCTAGCACAGATACGCAGTATTTT

D: NA
size: NA
V: TRBV20-1
J: TRBJ2-1
CDR3: CSAPNGLWGRSEQFF
DNA: TGCAGTGCCCCCAATGGCTTATGGGGTAGAAGCGAGCAGTTCTTC

D: NA
size: few
V: TRBV29-1
J: TRBJ2-5
CDR3: CSVRPPPTQETQYF
DNA: TGCAGCGTTCGTCCCCCTCCCACGCAAGAGACCCAGTACTTC